These 20 T cell receptor beta chains were all obtained from the same sample, sequenced in a study of Ad26.COV2.S vaccination and SARS-CoV-2 variants. The treatment: around 19 received Ad26.COV2.S at low or high dose, single or two shots; roughly five received placebo; per-sample allocation not given. Specimen acquisition occurred on day 63 following the initial vaccine or placebo injection. Generated by immunoSEQ multiplex PCR, the TCRdb table keeps only in-frame clones and is missing some. The repertoire has around 400,000 clones, around 91% of them found once; the top ten carry around 2%. The material was peripheral blood, obtained in a trial of Ad26.COV2.S vaccine versus placebo. All receptors derive from a person aged 18-60 years who received the Ad26.COV2.S COVID-19 vaccine or a placebo.

The chain has TRBV12-3 or TRBV12-4 and TRBJ2-1; no clear D gene. The CDR3 loop spans 13 amino acids. The V gene lost 1 base and the J gene lost 5 bases, with 6 bases spanning the gap. CDR3 amino acids: CASSLGLNNEQFF. The CDR3, as DNA: TGTGCCAGCAGTTTAGGGCTGAACAATGAGCAGTTCTTC.

This clone was counted a single time. J is TRBJ1-5 and V is TRBV15; 7 bases are shared with TRBD1. This CDR3 region has 17 residues. J gave up 0 bases and V 2 bases, and 7 bases lay outside the gene matches. Germline V gene lookup returns CDR1 LNHNV and CDR2 YYDKDF (reference sequence). CDR3 sequence (DNA): TGTGCCACCAGCAGACCGACAGGGCCGAATAGCAATCAGCCCCAGCATTTT. Its translation is CATSRPTGPNSNQPQHF.

The rearrangement uses TRBV4-2 and TRBJ1-2, with TRBD1 matching 7 bases. V trimming: 1 base; J trimming: 3 bases; junction bases outside the gene matches: 2. CDR1 and CDR2 from the germline V gene are LGHNA and YNFKEQ. CDR3 length: 14 residues. CDR3 DNA: TGTGCCAGCAGCCAAGTTACAGGGGACTATGGCTACACCTTC. Residues: CASSQVTGDYGYTF.

J is TRBJ2-1 and V is TRBV10-3; D might be TRBD2 (6 bases). Germline V gene sequence: CDR1 ENHRY, CDR2 SYGVKD. This CDR3 is 14 amino acids long. Trimming removed 3 bases from V and 7 bases from J, with 13 bases in between. CDR3 residues: CAISDGGLSNEQFF. CDR3 coding DNA: TGTGCCATCAGTGATGGGGGACTCTCGAATGAGCAGTTCTTC.

The genes are TRBV24-1 and TRBJ1-5; D gene ambiguous. The germline CDR1 and CDR2 sequences are KGHDR and SFDVKD. V was cut by 4 bases and J by 4 bases, with 10 bases left in between. This CDR3 spans 14 amino acids. Here the CDR3 DNA reads TGTGCCACCAGTGAGGGTCACCTAAATCAGCCCCAGCATTTT. It yields the protein CATSEGHLNQPQHF.

This chain connects TRBV19 to TRBJ1-2; D uncertain. V lost 0 bases, J lost 8 bases, and 10 bases lay in between. Germline assignment: CDR1 LNHDA and CDR2 SQIVND (reference sequence). This CDR3 spans 13 amino acids. The CDR3 coding sequence is TGTGCCAGTAGTATAGATATCTGGGGAGGCTACACCTTC. Amino acids: CASSIDIWGGYTF.

V is TRBV7-9 and J is TRBJ1-5; D is ambiguous. Between the trimmed V and J ends, which lost 1 base and 4 bases, there was a span of 2 bases. The CDR3 loop spans 12 amino acids. Germline V gene lookup returns CDR1 SEHNR and CDR2 FQNEAQ (reference sequence). CDR3 sequence reads: CASSLVNQPQHF. CDR3 DNA: TGTGCCAGCAGCTTAGTTAATCAGCCCCAGCATTTT.

The J gene is TRBJ2-1, the V gene TRBV15; 15 nucleotides agree with TRBD2. Germline lookup yields CDR1 LNHNV and CDR2 YYDKDF (reference sequence). Losses at the gene ends were 1 base for V and 0 bases for J; bases not matched to a gene: 7. CDR3 length: 20 amino acids. Here the CDR3 reads CATSRGGGTSGRSSYNEQFF. The CDR3 coding sequence is TGTGCCACCAGCAGAGGAGGGGGGACTAGCGGGAGGAGCTCCTACAATGAGCAGTTCTTC.

The chain couples TRBV18 to TRBJ2-1; D possibly matches TRBD1 or TRBD2 (6 bases each). Germline lookup yields CDR1 KGHSH and CDR2 LQKENI. The CDR3 extends over 15 amino acids. Trimming took 0 bases from V and 4 from J, leaving 10 bases between them. DNA for the CDR3: TGTGCCAGCTCACCACCGGGGGGCGAGTACAATGAGCAGTTCTTC. This translates into CASSPPGGEYNEQFF.

This clone came up a few times. The gene calls are TRBV2 and TRBJ2-7; 10 bases line up with TRBD1. V dropped 6 bases and J dropped 4; count of bases not matched to a gene: 9. The length of the CDR3 is 15 residues. Per germline, CDR1 SNHLY and CDR2 FYNNEI. CDR3 coding DNA: TGTGCCAGCAGGGCCTGGACAGGGGGTAGGTACGAGCAGTACTTC. Encoded protein: CASRAWTGGRYEQYF.

The chain links TRBV12-3 or TRBV12-4 to TRBJ1-2; 7 bases map to TRBD1. The V gene end was trimmed by 8 bases and the J gene end by 4 bases; junction bases not matched to a gene: 7. The CDR3 is 13 amino acids. Here the CDR3 reads CASGSGTVYGYTF. CDR3 in DNA: TGTGCCAGCGGCTCCGGGACAGTCTATGGCTACACCTTC.

The rearrangement links TRBV28 to TRBJ1-5, with a tentative D call TRBD1 (5 bases). Per germline, CDR1 MDHEN and CDR2 SYDVKM. The V and J ends lost 6 bases and 4 bases respectively, with 19 bases between them. The CDR3 is 16 amino acids. The CDR3 sequence is CASRSARGARNQPQHF. In nucleotides, the CDR3 is TGTGCCAGCAGGTCCGCCCGCGGGGCTAGGAATCAGCCCCAGCATTTT.

The count of this clone is one. The chain employs TRBV6-4 and TRBJ1-1; tentatively, D is TRBD1 (5 bases). The CDR3 loop spans 14 amino acids. Germline V gene lookup returns CDR1 MRHNA and CDR2 SNTAGT. V was trimmed by 6 bases and J by 4 bases, leaving 15 bases between them. The DNA of the CDR3 is TGTGCCAGCAGGGAGAGTGGGGCACTCACTGAAGCTTTCTTT. As protein: CASRESGALTEAFF.

There are a few counts of this clone. This rearrangement joins TRBV7-6 to TRBJ1-1; D gene uncertain. V was trimmed by 6 bases and J by 0 bases, leaving 14 bases between them. This CDR3 spans 15 amino acids. The germline CDR1 and CDR2 sequences are SGHVS and FNYEAQ. The CDR3 DNA reads as TGTGCCAGCAGGTCGACCAGGAGCGTGAACACTGAAGCTTTCTTT. Translation: CASRSTRSVNTEAFF.

CDR3 DNA sequence: TGTGCCAGCAGCCTTTCTAGCGGGGGGGTGGATACGCAGTATTTT. Translating it yields CASSLSSGGVDTQYF. V gene TRBV4-2 combines with J gene TRBJ2-3; TRBD2 matches 12 bases. V gave up 4 bases and J gave up 6 bases; unmatched junction bases: 5. CDR3 length: 15 amino acids. The V gene's germline CDR1 is LGHNA and CDR2 YNFKEQ.

The rearrangement joins TRBV27 to TRBJ2-1; D is uncertain. Trimming left V 3 bases short and J 0 bases short, with 6 bases between. CDR1 and CDR2 (germline): MNHEY, SMNVEV (reference sequence). The CDR3 consists of 14 residues. CDR3 nucleotides: TGTGCCAGCAGTTTCGCGGCCTCCTACAATGAGCAGTTCTTC. The encoded protein is CASSFAASYNEQFF.

The genes are TRBV7-9 and TRBJ2-3; 7 nucleotides match TRBD2. CDR3 length equals 16 residues. Trimming at V came to 5 bases and at J to 1 base, leaving 9 bases not matched to a gene. Germline CDR1 SEHNR, CDR2 FQNEAQ (reference sequence). The CDR3 protein is CASSPEGGTGTDTQYF. CDR3 in DNA: TGTGCCAGCAGCCCCGAGGGAGGGACCGGCACAGATACGCAGTATTTT.

This clone has a single count. This chain links TRBV28 with TRBJ2-4, with D perhaps TRBD1 or TRBD2 (5 bases each). Per germline, CDR1 MDHEN and CDR2 SYDVKM. The CDR3 has 14 amino acids. V was cut by 3 bases and J by 6 bases, with 12 bases left in between. The CDR3 coding sequence is TGTGCCAGCAGTTTCGGGGCCAGTATAAACATTCAGTACTTC. This encodes CASSFGASINIQYF.

The gene calls are TRBV11-3 and TRBJ1-5; D is possibly TRBD1 (6 bases). The CDR3 is 16 amino acids. CDR1 SGHNT and CDR2 YENEEA come from the germline V gene. The germline V and J ends were trimmed by 5 bases and 4 bases, with 18 bases remaining between them. This CDR3 is CASSTGGTIANQPQHF. CDR3 DNA: TGTGCCAGCAGCACCGGTGGGACAATTGCGAATCAGCCCCAGCATTTT.

CDR3 sequence: CASSFGQGGTDTQYF. CDR3 bases: TGCGCCAGCAGCTTCGGACAGGGGGGGACAGATACGCAGTATTTT. The chain couples TRBV5-1 to TRBJ2-3, with 10 bases matching TRBD1. Germline trimming cut 2 bases from V and 3 bases from J; bases unmatched to any gene: 3. Germline V lookup: CDR1 SGHRS, CDR2 YFSETQ. The CDR3 loop spans 15 amino acids.